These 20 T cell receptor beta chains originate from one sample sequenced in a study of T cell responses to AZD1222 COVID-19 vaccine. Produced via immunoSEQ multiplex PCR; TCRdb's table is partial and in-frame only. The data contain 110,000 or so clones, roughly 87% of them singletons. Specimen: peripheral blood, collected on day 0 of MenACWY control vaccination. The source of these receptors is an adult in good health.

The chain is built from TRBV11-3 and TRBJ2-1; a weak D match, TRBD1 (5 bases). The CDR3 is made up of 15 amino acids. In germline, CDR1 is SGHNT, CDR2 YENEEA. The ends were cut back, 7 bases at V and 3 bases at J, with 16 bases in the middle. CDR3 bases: TGTGCCAGCACCAAAAGGGGCGGCCTCTACAATGAGCAGTTCTTC. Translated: CASTKRGGLYNEQFF.

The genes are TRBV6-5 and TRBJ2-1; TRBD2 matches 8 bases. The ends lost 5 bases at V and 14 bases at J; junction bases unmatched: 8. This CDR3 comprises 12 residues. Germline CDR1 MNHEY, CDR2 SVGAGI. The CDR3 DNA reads TGTGCCAGCAGTCCCACTAGCGGTCCCAAGTTCTTC. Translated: CASSPTSGPKFF.

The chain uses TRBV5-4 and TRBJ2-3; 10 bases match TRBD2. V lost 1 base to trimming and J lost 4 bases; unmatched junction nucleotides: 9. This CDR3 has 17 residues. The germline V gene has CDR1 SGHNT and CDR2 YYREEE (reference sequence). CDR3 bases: TGTGCCAGCAGCTTGCGGCTAGCGGGGGCAAGTTCAGATACGCAGTATTTT. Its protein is CASSLRLAGASSDTQYF.

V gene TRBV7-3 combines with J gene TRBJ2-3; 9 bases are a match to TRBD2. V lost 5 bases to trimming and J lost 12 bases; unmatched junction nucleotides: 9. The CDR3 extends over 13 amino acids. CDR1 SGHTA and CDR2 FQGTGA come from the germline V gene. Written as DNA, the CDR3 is TGTGCCAGCAGCGAATTTCTAGCGGGGATTCAGTATTTT. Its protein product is CASSEFLAGIQYF.

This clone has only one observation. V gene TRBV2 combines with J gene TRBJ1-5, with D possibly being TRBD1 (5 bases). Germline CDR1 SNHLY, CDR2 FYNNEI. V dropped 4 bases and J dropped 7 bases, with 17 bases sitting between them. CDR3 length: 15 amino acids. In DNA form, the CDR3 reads TGTGCCAGCAGTGGAGCGGTGGCGGGGCGACAGCCCCAGCATTTT. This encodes CASSGAVAGRQPQHF.

In nucleotides, the CDR3 is TGTGCCAGCAGCCGGGGCAGGGTGTACGAGCAGTACTTC. Translating it yields CASSRGRVYEQYF. This chain joins TRBV14 and TRBJ2-7; tentatively, D is TRBD1 (5 bases). There are 13 residues in the CDR3. The germline gives CDR1 SGHDN, CDR2 FVKESK. Trimming removed 4 bases at V and 4 bases at J, with 11 bases between.

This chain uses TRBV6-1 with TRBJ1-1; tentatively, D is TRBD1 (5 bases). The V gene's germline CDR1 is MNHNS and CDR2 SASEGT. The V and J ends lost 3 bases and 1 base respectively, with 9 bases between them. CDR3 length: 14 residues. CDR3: CASSDIGQNTEAFF. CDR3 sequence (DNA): TGTGCCAGCAGTGATATCGGACAGAACACTGAAGCTTTCTTT.

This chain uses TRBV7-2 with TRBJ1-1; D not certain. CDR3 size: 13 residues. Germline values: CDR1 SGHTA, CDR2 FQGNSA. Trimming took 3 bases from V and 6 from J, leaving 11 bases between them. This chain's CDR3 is CASSFGGRAEAFF. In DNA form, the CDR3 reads TGTGCCAGCAGCTTTGGTGGTCGGGCTGAAGCTTTCTTT.

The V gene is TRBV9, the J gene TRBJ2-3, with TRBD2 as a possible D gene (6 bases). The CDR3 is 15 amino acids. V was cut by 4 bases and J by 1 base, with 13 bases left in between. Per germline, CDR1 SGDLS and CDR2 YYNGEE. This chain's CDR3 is CASSSRTTRTDTQYF. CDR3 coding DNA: TGTGCCAGCAGCTCCCGGACTACCCGCACAGATACGCAGTATTTT.

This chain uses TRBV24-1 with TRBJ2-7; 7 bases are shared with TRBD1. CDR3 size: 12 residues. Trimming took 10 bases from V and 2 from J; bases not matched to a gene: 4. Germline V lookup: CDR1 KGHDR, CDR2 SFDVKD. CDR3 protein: CATGDSPYEQYF. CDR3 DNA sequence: TGTGCCACGGGGGACAGCCCCTACGAGCAGTACTTC.

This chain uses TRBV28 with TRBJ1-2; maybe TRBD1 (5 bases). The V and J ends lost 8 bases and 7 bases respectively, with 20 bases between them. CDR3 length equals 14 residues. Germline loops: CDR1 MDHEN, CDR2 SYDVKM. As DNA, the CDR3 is TGTGCCAGCGGCCCCGGGGCATGGGTGGGTGGCTACACCTTC. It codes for CASGPGAWVGGYTF.

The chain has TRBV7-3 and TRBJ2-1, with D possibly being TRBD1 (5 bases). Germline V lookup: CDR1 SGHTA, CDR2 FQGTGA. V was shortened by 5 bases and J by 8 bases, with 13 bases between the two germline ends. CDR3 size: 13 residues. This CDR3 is CASSGTTGDEQFF. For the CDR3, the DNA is TGTGCCAGCAGCGGCACTACAGGAGATGAGCAGTTCTTC.

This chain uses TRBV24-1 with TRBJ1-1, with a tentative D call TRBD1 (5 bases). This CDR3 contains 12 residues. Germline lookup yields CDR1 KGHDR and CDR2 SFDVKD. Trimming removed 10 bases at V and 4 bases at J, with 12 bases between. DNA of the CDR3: TGTGCCACGCCCGCGGGGGGCACTGAAGCTTTCTTT. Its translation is CATPAGGTEAFF.

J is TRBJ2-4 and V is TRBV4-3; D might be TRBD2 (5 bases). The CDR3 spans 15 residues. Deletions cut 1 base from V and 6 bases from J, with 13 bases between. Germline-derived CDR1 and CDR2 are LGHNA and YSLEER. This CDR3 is CASSQVGVAGNIQYF. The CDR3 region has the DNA TGCGCCAGCAGCCAAGTCGGGGTGGCGGGAAACATTCAGTACTTC.

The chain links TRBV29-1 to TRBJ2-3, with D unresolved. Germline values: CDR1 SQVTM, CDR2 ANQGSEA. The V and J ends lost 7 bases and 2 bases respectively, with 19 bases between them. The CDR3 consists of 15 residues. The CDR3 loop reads CSAAQRAPFTDTQYF. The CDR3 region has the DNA TGCAGCGCAGCCCAGCGTGCCCCGTTCACAGATACGCAGTATTTT.

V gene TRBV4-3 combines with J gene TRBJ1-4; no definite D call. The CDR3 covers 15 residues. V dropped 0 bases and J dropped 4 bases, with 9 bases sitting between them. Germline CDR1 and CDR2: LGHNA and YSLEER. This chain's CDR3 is CASSQDPQFNEKLFF. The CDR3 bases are TGCGCCAGCAGCCAAGACCCGCAATTTAATGAAAAACTGTTTTTT.

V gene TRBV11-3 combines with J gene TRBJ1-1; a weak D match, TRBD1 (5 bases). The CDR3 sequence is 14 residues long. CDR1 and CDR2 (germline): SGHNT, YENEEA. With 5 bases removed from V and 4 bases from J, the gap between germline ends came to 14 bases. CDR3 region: CASSPGNGATEAFF. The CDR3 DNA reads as TGTGCCAGCAGCCCCGGGAACGGGGCCACTGAAGCTTTCTTT.

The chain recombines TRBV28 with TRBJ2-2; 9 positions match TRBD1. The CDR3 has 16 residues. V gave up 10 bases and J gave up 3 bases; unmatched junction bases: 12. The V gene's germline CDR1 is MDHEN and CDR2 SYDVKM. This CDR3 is CATRDRAKKDTGELFF. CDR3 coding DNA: TGTGCCACCCGGGACAGGGCGAAGAAAGACACCGGGGAGCTGTTTTTT.

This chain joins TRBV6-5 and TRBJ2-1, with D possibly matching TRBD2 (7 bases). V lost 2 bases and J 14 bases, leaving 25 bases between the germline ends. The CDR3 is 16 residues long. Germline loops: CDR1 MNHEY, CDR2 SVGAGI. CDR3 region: CASSYRGRGGGDREFF. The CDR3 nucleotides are TGTGCCAGCAGTTACCGAGGGAGAGGGGGGGGTGATAGGGAGTTCTTC.

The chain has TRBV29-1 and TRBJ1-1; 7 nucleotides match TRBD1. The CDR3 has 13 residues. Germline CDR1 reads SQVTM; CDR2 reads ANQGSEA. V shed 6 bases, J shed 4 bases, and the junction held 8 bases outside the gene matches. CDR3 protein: CSVPTGEGTEAFF. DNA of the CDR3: TGCAGCGTCCCCACAGGGGAGGGCACTGAAGCTTTCTTT. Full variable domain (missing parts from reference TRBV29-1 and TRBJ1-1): SAVISQKPSRDICQRGTSLTIQCQVDSQVTMMFWYRQQPGQSLTLIATANQGSEATYESGFVIDKFPISRPNLTFSTLTVSNMSPEDSSIYLCSVPTGEGTEAFFGQGTRLTVV.